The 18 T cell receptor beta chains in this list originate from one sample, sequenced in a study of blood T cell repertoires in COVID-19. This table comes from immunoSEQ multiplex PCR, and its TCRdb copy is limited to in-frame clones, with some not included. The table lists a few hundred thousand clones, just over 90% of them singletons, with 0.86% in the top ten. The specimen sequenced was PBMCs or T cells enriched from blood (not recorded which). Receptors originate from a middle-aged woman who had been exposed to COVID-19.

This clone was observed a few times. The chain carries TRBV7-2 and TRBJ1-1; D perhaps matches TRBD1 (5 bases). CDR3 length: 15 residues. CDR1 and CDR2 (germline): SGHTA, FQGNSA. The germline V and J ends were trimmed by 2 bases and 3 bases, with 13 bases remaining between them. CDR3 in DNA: TGTGCCAGCAGCTTACAGGCCGGAGGGGACACTGAAGCTTTCTTT. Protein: CASSLQAGGDTEAFF.

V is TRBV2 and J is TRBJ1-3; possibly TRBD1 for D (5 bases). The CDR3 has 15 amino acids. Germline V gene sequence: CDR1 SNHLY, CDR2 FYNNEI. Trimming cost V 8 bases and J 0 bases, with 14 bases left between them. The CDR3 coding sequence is TGTGCCAGCCTAGGGGAAGGGTCCTCTGGAAACACCATATATTTT. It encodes CASLGEGSSGNTIYF.

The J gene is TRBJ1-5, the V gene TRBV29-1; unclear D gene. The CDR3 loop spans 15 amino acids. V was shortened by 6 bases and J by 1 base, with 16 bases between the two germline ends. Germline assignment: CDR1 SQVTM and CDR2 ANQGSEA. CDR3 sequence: CSVRHFPLSNQPQHF. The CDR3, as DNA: TGCAGCGTCCGACACTTCCCTCTCAGCAATCAGCCCCAGCATTTT. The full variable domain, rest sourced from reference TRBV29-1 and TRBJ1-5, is SAVISQKPSRDICQRGTSLTIQCQVDSQVTMMFWYRQQPGQSLTLIATANQGSEATYESGFVIDKFPISRPNLTFSTLTVSNMSPEDSSIYLCSVRHFPLSNQPQHFGDGTRLSIL.

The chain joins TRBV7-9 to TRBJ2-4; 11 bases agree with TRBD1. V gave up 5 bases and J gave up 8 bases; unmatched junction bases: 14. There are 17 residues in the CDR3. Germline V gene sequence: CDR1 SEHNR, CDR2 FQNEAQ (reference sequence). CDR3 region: CASSHRLRTGGAYIQYF. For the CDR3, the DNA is TGTGCCAGCAGCCATCGGTTGAGGACAGGGGGCGCCTACATTCAGTACTTC.

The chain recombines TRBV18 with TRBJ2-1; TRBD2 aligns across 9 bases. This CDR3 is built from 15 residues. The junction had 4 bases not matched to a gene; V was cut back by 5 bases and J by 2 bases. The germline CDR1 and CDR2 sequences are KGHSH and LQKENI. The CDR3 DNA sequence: TGTGCCAGCTCAAGTAGCGGGAGCGCCTACAATGAGCAGTTCTTC. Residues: CASSSSGSAYNEQFF.

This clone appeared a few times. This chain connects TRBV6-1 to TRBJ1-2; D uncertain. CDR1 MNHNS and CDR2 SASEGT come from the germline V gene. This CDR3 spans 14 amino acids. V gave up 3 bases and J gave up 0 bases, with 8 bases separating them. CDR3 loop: CASSDPRANYGYTF. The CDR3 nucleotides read TGTGCCAGCAGTGACCCTCGAGCTAACTATGGCTACACCTTC.

CDR3: CASSPLAGGSTYNEQFF. For the CDR3, the DNA is TGTGCCAGCTCACCCCTAGCGGGGGGGTCCACCTACAATGAGCAGTTCTTC. The chain uses TRBV18 and TRBJ2-1; TRBD2 aligns across 12 bases. V lost 3 bases and J lost 2; bases outside the gene matches: 5. The CDR3 is 17 residues long. Per germline, CDR1 KGHSH and CDR2 LQKENI.

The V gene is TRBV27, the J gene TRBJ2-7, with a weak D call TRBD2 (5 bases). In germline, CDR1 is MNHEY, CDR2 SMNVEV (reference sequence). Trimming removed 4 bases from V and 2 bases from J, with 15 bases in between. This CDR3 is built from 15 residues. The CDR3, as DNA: TGTGCCAGCAGTTCCGGGTTAGCGCCAACCTACGAGCAGTACTTC. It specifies CASSSGLAPTYEQYF.

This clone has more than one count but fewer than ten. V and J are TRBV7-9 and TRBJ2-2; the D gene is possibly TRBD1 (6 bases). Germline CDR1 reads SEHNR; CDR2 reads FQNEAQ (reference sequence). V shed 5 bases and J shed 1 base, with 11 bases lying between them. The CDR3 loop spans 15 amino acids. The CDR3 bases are TGTGCCAGCAGCAAGCCGGGACAGAACACCGGGGAGCTGTTTTTT. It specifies CASSKPGQNTGELFF. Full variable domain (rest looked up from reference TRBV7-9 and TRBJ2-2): DTGVSQNPRHKITKRGQNVTFRCDPISEHNRLYWYRQTLGQGPEFLTYFQNEAQLEKSRLLSDRFSAERPKGSFSTLEIQRTEQGDSAMYLCASSKPGQNTGELFFGEGSRLTVL.

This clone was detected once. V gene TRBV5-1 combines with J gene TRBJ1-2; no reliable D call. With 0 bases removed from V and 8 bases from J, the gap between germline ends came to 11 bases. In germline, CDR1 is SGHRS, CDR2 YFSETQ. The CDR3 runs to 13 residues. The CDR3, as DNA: TGCGCCAGCAGCTTGGAGCCGCATTACGGCTACACCTTC. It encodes CASSLEPHYGYTF.

The CDR3, as DNA: TGTGCCAGCCACGGCAGGGGGCAGGGGGGAAACACCATATATTTT. Translating it yields CASHGRGQGGNTIYF. This sequence joins TRBV6-5 and TRBJ1-3, with TRBD1 matching over 8 bases. The CDR3 runs to 15 residues. The germline V gene has CDR1 MNHEY and CDR2 SVGAGI. V was clipped by 8 bases and J by 4 bases; unmatched bases: 10.

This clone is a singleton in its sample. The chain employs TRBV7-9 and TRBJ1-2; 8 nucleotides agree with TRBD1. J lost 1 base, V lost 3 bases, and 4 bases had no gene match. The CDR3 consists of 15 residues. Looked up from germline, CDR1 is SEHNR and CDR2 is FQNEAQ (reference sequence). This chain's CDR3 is CASSFARGHNYGYTF. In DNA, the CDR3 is TGTGCCAGCAGCTTCGCCAGGGGGCATAACTATGGCTACACCTTC.

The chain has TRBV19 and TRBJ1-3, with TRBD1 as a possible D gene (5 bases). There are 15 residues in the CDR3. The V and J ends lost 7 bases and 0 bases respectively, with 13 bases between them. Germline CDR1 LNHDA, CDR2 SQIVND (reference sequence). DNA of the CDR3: TGTGCCAGTAAGGTGGAGGGGAGCTCTGGAAACACCATATATTTT. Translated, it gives CASKVEGSSGNTIYF.

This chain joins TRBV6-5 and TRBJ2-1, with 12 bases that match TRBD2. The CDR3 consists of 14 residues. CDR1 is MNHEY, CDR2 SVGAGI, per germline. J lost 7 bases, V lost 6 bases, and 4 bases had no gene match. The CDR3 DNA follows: TGTGCCAGCAGAGGACTAGCGGGGATGAATGAGCAGTTCTTC. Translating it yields CASRGLAGMNEQFF.

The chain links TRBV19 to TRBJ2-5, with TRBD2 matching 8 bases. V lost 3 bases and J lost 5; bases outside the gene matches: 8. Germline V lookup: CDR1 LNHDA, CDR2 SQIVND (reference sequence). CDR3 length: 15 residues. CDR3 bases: TGTGCCAGTAGTATGAGGAGCGGGAGAGGGGAGACCCAGTACTTC. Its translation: CASSMRSGRGETQYF.

This chain's CDR3 is CASNGLAGGPVLEEQFF. As DNA, the CDR3 is TGTGCCAGCAATGGACTAGCGGGAGGGCCGGTTCTGGAGGAGCAGTTCTTC. The gene calls are TRBV9 and TRBJ2-1, with 15 bases fitting TRBD2. The V gene end was trimmed by 6 bases and the J gene end by 10 bases; junction bases not matched to a gene: 14. This CDR3 region has 17 residues. Looked up from germline, CDR1 is SGDLS and CDR2 is YYNGEE.

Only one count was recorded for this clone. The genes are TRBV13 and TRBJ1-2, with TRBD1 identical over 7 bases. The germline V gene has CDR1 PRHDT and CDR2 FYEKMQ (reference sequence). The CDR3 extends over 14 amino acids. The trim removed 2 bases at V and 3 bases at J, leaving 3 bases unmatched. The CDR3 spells CASSLRTGDYGYTF. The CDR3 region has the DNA TGTGCCAGCAGCTTAAGGACAGGAGACTATGGCTACACCTTC.

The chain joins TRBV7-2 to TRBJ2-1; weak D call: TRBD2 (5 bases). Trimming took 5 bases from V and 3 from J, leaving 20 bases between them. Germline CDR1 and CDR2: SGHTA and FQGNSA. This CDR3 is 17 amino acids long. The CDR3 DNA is TGTGCCAGCAGCAACTCACTAGGCTCTTACTTCTACAATGAGCAGTTCTTC. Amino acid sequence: CASSNSLGSYFYNEQFF.